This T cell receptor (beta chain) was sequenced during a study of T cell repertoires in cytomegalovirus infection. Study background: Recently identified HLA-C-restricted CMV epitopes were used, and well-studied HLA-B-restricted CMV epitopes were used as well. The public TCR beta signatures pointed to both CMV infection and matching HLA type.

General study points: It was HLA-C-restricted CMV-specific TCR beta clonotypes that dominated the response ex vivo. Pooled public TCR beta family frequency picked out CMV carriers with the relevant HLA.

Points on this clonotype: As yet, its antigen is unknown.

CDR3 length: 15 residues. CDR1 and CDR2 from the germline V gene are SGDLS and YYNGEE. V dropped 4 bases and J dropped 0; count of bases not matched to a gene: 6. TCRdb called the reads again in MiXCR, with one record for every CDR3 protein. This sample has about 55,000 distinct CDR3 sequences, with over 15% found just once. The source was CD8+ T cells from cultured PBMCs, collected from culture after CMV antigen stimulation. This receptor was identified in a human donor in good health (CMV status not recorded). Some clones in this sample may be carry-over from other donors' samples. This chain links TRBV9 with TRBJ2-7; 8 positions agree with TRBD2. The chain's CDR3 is CASSLAGTSSYEQYF. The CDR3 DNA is TGTGCCAGCAGCCTCGCCGGGACTAGCTCCTACGAGCAGTACTTC.